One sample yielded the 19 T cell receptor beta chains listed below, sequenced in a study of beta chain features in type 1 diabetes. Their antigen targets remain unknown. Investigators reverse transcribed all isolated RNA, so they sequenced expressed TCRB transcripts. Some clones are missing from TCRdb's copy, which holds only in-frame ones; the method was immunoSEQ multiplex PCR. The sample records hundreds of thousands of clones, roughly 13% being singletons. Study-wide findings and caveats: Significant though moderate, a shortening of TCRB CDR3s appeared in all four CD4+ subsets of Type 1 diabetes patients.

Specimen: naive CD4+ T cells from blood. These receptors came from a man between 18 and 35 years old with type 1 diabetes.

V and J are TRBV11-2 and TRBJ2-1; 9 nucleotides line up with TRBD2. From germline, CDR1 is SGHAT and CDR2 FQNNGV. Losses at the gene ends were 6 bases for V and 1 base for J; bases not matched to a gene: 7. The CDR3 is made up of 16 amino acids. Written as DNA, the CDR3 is TGTGCCAGCAGTACCTTAGCGGGAGTATCCTACAATGAGCAGTTCTTC. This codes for CASSTLAGVSYNEQFF.

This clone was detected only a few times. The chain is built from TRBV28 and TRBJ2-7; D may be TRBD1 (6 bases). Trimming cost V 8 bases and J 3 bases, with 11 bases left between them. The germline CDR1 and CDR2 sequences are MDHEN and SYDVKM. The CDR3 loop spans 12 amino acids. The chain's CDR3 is CASPDSLYEQYF. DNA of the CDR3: TGTGCCAGCCCGGACAGCCTCTACGAGCAGTACTTC.

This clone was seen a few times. The CDR3 nucleotides are TGTGCCTGGAGTGTAATTCGCGGGGTGGGAGAGACCCAGTACTTC. Translation: CAWSVIRGVGETQYF. This chain joins TRBV30 and TRBJ2-5; D is perhaps TRBD2 (6 bases). Germline CDR1 and CDR2: GTSNPN and SVGIG (reference sequence). The CDR3 is 15 amino acids. Deletions cut 0 bases from V and 4 bases from J, with 15 bases between.

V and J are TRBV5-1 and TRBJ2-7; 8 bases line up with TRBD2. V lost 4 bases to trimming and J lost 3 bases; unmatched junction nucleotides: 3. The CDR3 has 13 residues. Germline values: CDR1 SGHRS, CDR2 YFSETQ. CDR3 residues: CASSREGYYEQYF. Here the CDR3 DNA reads TGCGCCAGCAGCCGGGAGGGTTACTACGAGCAGTACTTC.

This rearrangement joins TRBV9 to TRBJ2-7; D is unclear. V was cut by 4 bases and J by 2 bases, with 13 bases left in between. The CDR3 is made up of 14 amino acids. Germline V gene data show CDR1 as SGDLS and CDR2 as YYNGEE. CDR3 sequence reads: CASSPGFTTYEQYF. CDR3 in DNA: TGTGCCAGCAGCCCGGGCTTTACTACCTACGAGCAGTACTTC.

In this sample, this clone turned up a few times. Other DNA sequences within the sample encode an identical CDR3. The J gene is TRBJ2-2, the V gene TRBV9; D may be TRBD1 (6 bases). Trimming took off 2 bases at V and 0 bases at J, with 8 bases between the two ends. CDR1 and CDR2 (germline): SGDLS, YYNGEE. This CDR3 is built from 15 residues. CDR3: CASSVGTPNTGELFF. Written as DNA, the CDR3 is TGTGCCAGCAGCGTCGGGACACCGAACACCGGGGAGCTGTTTTTT.

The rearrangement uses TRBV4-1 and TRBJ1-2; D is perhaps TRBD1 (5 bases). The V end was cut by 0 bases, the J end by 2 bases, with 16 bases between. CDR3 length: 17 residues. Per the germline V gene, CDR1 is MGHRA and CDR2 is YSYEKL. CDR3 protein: CASSQDSAGKVNYGYTF. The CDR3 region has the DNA TGCGCCAGCAGCCAAGATTCGGCAGGGAAGGTAAACTATGGCTACACCTTC.

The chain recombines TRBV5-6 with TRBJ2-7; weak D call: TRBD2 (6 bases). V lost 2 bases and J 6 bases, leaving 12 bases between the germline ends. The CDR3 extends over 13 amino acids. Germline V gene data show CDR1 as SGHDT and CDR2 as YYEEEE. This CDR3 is CASSFRLEGEQYF. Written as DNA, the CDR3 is TGTGCCAGCAGCTTTCGACTAGAGGGCGAGCAGTACTTC.

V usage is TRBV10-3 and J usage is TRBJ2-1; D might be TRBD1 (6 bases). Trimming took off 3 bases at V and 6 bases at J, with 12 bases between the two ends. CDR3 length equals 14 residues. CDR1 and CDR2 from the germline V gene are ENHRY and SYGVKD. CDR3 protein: CAISDGGAVNEQFF. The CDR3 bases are TGTGCCATCAGTGATGGGGGCGCGGTCAATGAGCAGTTCTTC.

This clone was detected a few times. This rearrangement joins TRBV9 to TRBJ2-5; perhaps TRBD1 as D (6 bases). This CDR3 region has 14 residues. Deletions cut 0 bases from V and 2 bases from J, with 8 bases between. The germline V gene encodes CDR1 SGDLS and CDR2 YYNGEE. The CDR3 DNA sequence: TGTGCCAGCAGCGTAGGGACAGAGCAAGAGACCCAGTACTTC. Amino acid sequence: CASSVGTEQETQYF.

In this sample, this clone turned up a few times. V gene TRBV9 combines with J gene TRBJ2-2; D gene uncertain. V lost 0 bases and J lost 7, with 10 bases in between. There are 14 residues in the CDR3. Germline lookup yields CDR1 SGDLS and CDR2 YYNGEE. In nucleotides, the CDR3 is TGTGCCAGCAGCGTAGGGGCGCCGGACGGGGAGCTGTTTTTT. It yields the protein CASSVGAPDGELFF. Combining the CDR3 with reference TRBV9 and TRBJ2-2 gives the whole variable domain DSGVTQTPKHLITATGQRVTLRCSPRSGDLSVYWYQQSLDQGLQFLIQYYNGEERAKGNILERFSAQQFPDLHSELNLSSLELGDSALYFCASSVGAPDGELFFGEGSRLTVL.

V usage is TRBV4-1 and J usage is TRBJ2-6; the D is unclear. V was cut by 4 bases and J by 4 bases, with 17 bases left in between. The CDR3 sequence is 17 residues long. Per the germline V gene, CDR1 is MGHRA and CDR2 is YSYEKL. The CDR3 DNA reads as TGCGCCAGCAGCCCCGACCAGGTGGTTGCGGGGGCCAACGTCCTGACTTTC. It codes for CASSPDQVVAGANVLTF.

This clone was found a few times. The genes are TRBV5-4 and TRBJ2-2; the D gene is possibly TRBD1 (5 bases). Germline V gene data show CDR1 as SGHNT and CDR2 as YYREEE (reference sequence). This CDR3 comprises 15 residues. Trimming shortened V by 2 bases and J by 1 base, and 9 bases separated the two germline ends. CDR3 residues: CASSFDRENTGELFF. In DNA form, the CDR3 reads TGTGCCAGCAGCTTCGACAGAGAGAACACCGGGGAGCTGTTTTTT.

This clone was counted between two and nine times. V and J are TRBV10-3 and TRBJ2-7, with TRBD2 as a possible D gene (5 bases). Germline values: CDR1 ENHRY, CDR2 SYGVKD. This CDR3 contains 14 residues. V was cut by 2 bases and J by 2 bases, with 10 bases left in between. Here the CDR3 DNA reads TGTGCCATCAGTGAGGGTAATAGCGCCTACGAGCAGTACTTC. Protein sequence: CAISEGNSAYEQYF.

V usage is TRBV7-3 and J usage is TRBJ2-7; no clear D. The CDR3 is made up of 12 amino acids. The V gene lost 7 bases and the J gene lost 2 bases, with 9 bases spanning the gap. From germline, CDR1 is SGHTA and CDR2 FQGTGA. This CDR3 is CASNPGPYEQYF. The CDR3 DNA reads TGTGCCAGCAACCCCGGGCCCTACGAGCAGTACTTC.

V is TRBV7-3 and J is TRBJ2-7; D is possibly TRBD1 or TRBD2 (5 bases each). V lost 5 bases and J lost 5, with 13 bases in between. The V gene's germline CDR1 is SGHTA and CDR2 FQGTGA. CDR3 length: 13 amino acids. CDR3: CASSPGHWDEQYF. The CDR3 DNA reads TGTGCCAGCAGCCCGGGGCACTGGGACGAGCAGTACTTC. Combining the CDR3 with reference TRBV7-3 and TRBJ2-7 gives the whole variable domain GAGVSQTPSNKVTEKGKYVELRCDPISGHTALYWYRQSLGQGPEFLIYFQGTGAADDSGLPNDRFFAVRPEGSVSTLKIQRTERGDSAVYLCASSPGHWDEQYFGPGTRLTVT.

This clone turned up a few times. CDR3 in amino acids: CASSLAQLDEQYF. Here the CDR3 DNA reads TGTGCCAGCAGCTTAGCTCAACTAGACGAGCAGTACTTC. The chain recombines TRBV11-2 with TRBJ2-7, with D tentatively TRBD2 (5 bases). Germline CDR1 reads SGHAT; CDR2 reads FQNNGV. The CDR3 is 13 amino acids. V was clipped by 1 base and J by 5 bases, with 9 bases between them.

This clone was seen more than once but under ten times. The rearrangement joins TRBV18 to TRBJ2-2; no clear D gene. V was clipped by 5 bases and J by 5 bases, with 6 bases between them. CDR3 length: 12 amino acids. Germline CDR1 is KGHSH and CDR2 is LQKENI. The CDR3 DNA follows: TGTGCCAGCTCAACCTCAACCGGGGAGCTGTTTTTT. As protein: CASSTSTGELFF.

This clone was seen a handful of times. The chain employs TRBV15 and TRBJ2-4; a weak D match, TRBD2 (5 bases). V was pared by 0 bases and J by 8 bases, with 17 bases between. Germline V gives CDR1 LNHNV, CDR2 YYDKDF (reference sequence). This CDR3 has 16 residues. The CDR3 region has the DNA TGTGCCACCAGCAGAGATAAAGTGACGGGGATGTACATTCAGTACTTC. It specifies CATSRDKVTGMYIQYF.